What follows are 18 T cell receptor beta chains derived from one specimen sequenced in a study of lung T cells in sarcoidosis with Löfgren's syndrome. A single record per CDR3 protein comes from TCRdb applying MiXCR to the reads. The repertoire has some 21,000 distinct CDR3 sequences, around a fifth of them found once; the top ten carry approximately 0.76%. The source material was CD4+ T cells from bronchoalveolar lavage. These receptors all stem from a human donor with sarcoidosis (Löfgren's syndrome or another form), or a control subject (not recorded which).

Remarks on this clonotype: Just one base apart from a much larger clone, this may be a read error. This chain joins TRBV7-3 and TRBJ2-1; the match to TRBD1 covers 7 bases. Trimming took 5 bases from V and 10 from J; bases not matched to a gene: 11. The germline CDR1 and CDR2 sequences are SGHTA and FQGTGA. The CDR3 loop spans 14 amino acids. The chain's CDR3 is CASSQEGTVKEQFF. The CDR3 DNA is TGTGCCAGCAGCCAAGAAGGGACAGTAAAGGAGCAGTTCTTC.

This clonotype was seen a handful of times. This chain connects TRBV7-9 to TRBJ2-7; 14 bases fit TRBD2. The germline V gene has CDR1 SEHNR and CDR2 FQNEAQ (reference sequence). The CDR3 extends over 16 amino acids. V was pared by 0 bases and J by 8 bases, with 6 bases of the junction left unmatched. The CDR3 coding sequence is TGTGCCAGCAGCTTAGCCCGACTAGCGGGAGGGGAAAAGCAGTACTTC. Protein sequence: CASSLARLAGGEKQYF.

The V and J genes are TRBV25-1 and TRBJ2-2; TRBD1 might be the D (5 bases). From germline, CDR1 is MGHDK and CDR2 SYGVNS. CDR3 size: 14 residues. Trimming took 3 bases from V and 8 from J, leaving 13 bases between them. The CDR3 loop is CASSEGPSPGELFF. The CDR3, as DNA: TGTGCCAGCAGTGAGGGGCCGAGCCCGGGGGAGCTGTTTTTT. The complete variable domain, with remaining parts taken from reference TRBV25-1 and TRBJ2-2, reads EADIYQTPRYLVIGTGKKITLECSQTMGHDKMYWYQQDPGMELHLIHYSYGVNSTEKGDLSSESTVSRIRTEHFPLTLESARPSHTSQYLCASSEGPSPGELFFGEGSRLTVL.

This clonotype was seen a few times. V and J are TRBV5-1 and TRBJ2-7; TRBD1 might be the D (5 bases). CDR1 SGHRS and CDR2 YFSETQ come from the germline V gene. The CDR3 runs 14 residues. Trimming took 4 bases from V and 2 from J, leaving 13 bases between them. CDR3 in DNA: TGCGCCAGCAGCCCCAACGACAGACCCTACGAGCAGTACTTC. Encoded protein: CASSPNDRPYEQYF.

Note on this clonotype: The CDR3 carries no conserved terminal phenylalanine or tryptophan, so it likely arises from a read error. The DNA is omitted, as the CDR3 cannot be located on it reliably, and the CDR3 follows TCRdb's listing. This chain connects TRBV27 to TRBJ2-2; the tabulated D call, TRBD2, remains unverified against the DNA. In germline, CDR1 is MNHEY, CDR2 SMNVEV (reference sequence). The CDR3 length equals 14 residues, ends included. The CDR3 loop is CASSWDSFTGELFL.

This clonotype was detected many times. The V and J genes are TRBV7-7 and TRBJ2-7; TRBD1 matches at 9 bases. Germline V CDR1 and CDR2: SSHAT, FNYEAQ (reference sequence). The CDR3 loop spans 15 amino acids. CDR3 residues: CANSIGQGSSYEQYF. Here the CDR3 DNA reads TGTGCTAACAGCATAGGACAGGGGAGCTCCTACGAGCAGTACTTC.

In regard to this clonotype: This may be a read error, as it is one base from a much larger clone. The gene calls are TRBV6-2 or TRBV6-3 and TRBJ2-5; unclear D gene. CDR3 length: 13 amino acids. Germline V lookup: CDR1 MNHEY, CDR2 SVGEGT. CDR3 amino acids: CAISIHEQETQYF. The CDR3 DNA follows: TGTGCCATCAGTATACACGAGCAAGAGACCCAGTACTTC.

This clonotype was detected many times. The V call is TRBV19, the J call TRBJ2-2, with 9 bases matching TRBD1. CDR3 size: 15 residues. In germline, CDR1 is LNHDA, CDR2 SQIVND (reference sequence). The V segment lost 7 bases and the J segment 4 bases; nucleotides outside the gene matches: 7. The CDR3 nucleotides are TGTGCCAGTAATCCCGGGACAGGGCCCACCGGGGAGCTGTTTTTT. It encodes CASNPGTGPTGELFF.

In this sample, this clonotype turned up many times. The chain has TRBV10-3 and TRBJ2-7, with a possible D match to TRBD1 (5 bases). The CDR3 is 14 amino acids. Per the germline V gene, CDR1 is ENHRY and CDR2 is SYGVKD. The ends were cut back, 0 bases at V and 12 bases at J, with 18 bases in the middle. CDR3 bases: TGTGCCATCAGTGAGTCGCAGGGCTCAATTTCCCGGTACTTC. Translation gives CAISESQGSISRYF.

This clonotype was seen at least ten times. Compared with germline, one end of the junction differs, possibly owing to a read error. The chain joins TRBV4-1 to TRBJ2-4, with 7 bases fitting TRBD1. The CDR3 totals 13 residues. Germline V gene data show CDR1 as MGHRA and CDR2 as YSYEKL. Here the CDR3 DNA reads TGCGCCAGCAGCCAGAACAGGGGTAACATTCAGTGCTTC. Translated, it gives CASSQNRGNIQCF.

In regard to this clonotype: It may be a read error: a sequence one base away is much more abundant. This chain connects TRBV7-9 to TRBJ2-1, with 8 nucleotides matching TRBD2. Germline V gene data show CDR1 as SEHNR and CDR2 as FQNEAQ (reference sequence). The CDR3 consists of 16 residues. CDR3 bases: TGTGTCAGCAGCTTAAGCCTAGCGGGCTCCTACAATGAGCAGTTCTTC. Translating it yields CVSSLSLAGSYNEQFF. Filled out from reference TRBV7-9 and TRBJ2-1, the complete variable domain reads DTGVSQNPRHKITKRGQNVTFRCDPISEHNRLYWYRQTLGQGPEFLTYFQNEAQLEKSRLLSDRFSAERPKGSFSTLEIQRTEQGDSAMYLCVSSLSLAGSYNEQFFGPGTRLTVL.

This clonotype appeared many times. The J gene is TRBJ2-4, the V gene TRBV28; possibly TRBD1 or TRBD2 for D (5 bases each). The V end lost 3 bases, the J end lost 6 bases, and 21 bases lay between the germline ends. Per the germline V gene, CDR1 is MDHEN and CDR2 is SYDVKM. The CDR3 runs to 17 residues. This CDR3 reads CASSFSGTVRFSNIQYF. As DNA, the CDR3 is TGTGCCAGCAGTTTTTCGGGGACGGTCCGGTTTTCAAACATTCAGTACTTC.

Worth noting for this clonotype: In this CDR3 the conserved last residue, phenylalanine or tryptophan, is missing, so a read error is likely. The chain joins TRBV19 to TRBJ1-1, with a weak D call TRBD1 (6 bases). Per the germline V gene, CDR1 is LNHDA and CDR2 is SQIVND (reference sequence). Trimming pared 7 bases from V and 4 bases from J, leaving 19 bases between. The CDR3 contains 15 residues. The DNA for the CDR3 is TGTGCCAGTACCACCGAGGGGGAGGGATCCACTGAAGCTTTCCTT. Its protein is CASTTEGEGSTEAFL.

This clonotype was picked up one time. A much larger clone lies a single base off, so this may be a read error. This chain joins TRBV12-3 or TRBV12-4 and TRBJ2-5, with 8 bases aligning to TRBD1. The length of the CDR3 is 14 residues. The chain's CDR3 is CANSLGQGAGTQYF. The CDR3 nucleotides are TGTGCCAACAGTTTGGGGCAGGGGGCAGGGACCCAGTACTTC.

Turning to this clonotype: A read error may account for a junction end that differs from germline. The CDR3 region is CGAPVGLHEQYF. DNA for the CDR3: TGCGGTGCCCCAGTGGGTCTCCACGAGCAGTACTTC. The chain couples TRBV20-1 to TRBJ2-7; D remains ambiguous. Germline V CDR1 and CDR2: DFQATT, SNEGSKA (reference sequence). CDR3 length: 12 residues.

By share, this clonotype ranks as medium-sized. The rearrangement uses TRBV28 and TRBJ1-1, with D possibly TRBD1 on 5 matching bases. The CDR3 length is 16 residues. The V gene lost 6 bases and the J gene lost 6 bases, with 23 bases spanning the gap. CDR1 MDHEN and CDR2 SYDVKM come from the germline V gene. The CDR3 DNA sequence: TGTGCCAGCAGAAGCGGACATATAGAAGGGTTTCCTGAAGCTTTCTTT. It translates to CASRSGHIEGFPEAFF.

The table lists this clonotype with many counts. This chain uses TRBV10-3 with TRBJ1-5, with a possible D match to TRBD1 (6 bases). The CDR3 extends over 16 amino acids. V was shortened by 6 bases and J by 0 bases, with 15 bases between the two germline ends. Germline CDR1 reads ENHRY; CDR2 reads SYGVKD. CDR3 nucleotides: TGTGCCATCAGCCCTGACAGGAGCCTTAGCAATCAGCCCCAGCATTTT. It codes for CAISPDRSLSNQPQHF.

This clonotype was seen only a few times. A much larger clone differs by one base, so this may be a read error. This chain uses TRBV28 with TRBJ2-1, with TRBD2 matching 7 bases. V dropped 2 bases and J dropped 5; count of bases not matched to a gene: 9. The CDR3 is 16 amino acids. Germline CDR1 is MDHEN and CDR2 is SYDVKM. Here the CDR3 reads CASSLARGSSHNEQFF. In DNA form, the CDR3 reads TGTGCCAGCAGTTTAGCGCGGGGGAGTTCCCACAATGAGCAGTTCTTC.